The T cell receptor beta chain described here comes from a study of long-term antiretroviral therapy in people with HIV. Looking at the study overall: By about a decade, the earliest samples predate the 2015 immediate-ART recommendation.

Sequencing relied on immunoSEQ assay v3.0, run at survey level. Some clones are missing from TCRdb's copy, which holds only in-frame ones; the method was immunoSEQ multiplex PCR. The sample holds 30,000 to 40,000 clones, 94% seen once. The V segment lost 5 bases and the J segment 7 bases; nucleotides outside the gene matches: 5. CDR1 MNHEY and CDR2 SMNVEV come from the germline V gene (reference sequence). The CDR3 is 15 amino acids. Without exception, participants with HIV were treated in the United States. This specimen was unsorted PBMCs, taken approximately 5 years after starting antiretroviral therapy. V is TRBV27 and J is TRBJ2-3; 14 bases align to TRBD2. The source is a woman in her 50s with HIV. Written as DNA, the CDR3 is TGTGCCAGCAGTCCGACTAGCGGGGGGGTGAATACGCAGTATTTT. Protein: CASSPTSGGVNTQYF.